This T cell receptor beta chain is drawn from a study of PD-L1 blockade in urothelial cancer. Findings and limits, study-wide: Survival was better when pretreatment blood TCR clonality fell below the median.

The assay was immunoSEQ multiplex PCR, and TCRdb's table has in-frame clones only and misses some. The table lists around 68,000 clones, approximately 80% of them singletons. This sample's time point: pretreatment peripheral blood. Germline V CDR1 and CDR2: MDHEN, SYDVKM. CDR3 length equals 17 residues. V dropped 4 bases and J dropped 0; count of bases not matched to a gene: 9. A note on this clone: Its antigen is not known.

The chain joins TRBV28 to TRBJ2-1; 7 positions agree with TRBD2. The source material was PBMCs, sampled around atezolizumab (anti-PD-L1) treatment. The receptor was derived from a man in his sixties or seventies with urothelial cancer. CDR3 residues: CASSSPQSGTSYNEQFF. The CDR3 DNA is TGTGCCAGCAGTTCTCCACAAAGCGGGACCTCCTACAATGAGCAGTTCTTC.